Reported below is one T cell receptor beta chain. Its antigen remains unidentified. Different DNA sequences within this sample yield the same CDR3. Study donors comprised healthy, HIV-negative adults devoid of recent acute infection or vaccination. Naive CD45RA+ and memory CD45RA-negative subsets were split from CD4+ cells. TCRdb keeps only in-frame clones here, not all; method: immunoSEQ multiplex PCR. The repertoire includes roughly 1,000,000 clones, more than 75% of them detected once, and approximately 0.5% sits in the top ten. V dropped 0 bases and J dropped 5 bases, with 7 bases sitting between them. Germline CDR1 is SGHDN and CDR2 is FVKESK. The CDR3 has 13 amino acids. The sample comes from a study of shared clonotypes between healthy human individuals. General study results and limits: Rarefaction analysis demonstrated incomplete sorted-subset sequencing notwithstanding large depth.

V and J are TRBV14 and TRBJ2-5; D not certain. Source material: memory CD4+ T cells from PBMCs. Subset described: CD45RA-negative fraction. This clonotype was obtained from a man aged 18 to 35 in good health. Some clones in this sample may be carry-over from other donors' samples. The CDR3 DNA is TGTGCCAGCAGCCAAGATTTGGAGGAGACCCAGTACTTC. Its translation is CASSQDLEETQYF.